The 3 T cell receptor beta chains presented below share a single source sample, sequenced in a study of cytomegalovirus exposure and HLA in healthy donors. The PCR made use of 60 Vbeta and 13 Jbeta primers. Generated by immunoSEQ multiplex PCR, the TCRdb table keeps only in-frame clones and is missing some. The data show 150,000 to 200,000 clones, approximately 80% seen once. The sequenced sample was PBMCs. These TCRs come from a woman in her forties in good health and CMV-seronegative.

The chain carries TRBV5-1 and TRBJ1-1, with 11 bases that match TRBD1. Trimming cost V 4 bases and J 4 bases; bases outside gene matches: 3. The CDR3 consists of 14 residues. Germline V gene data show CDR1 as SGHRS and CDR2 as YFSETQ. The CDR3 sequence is CASSVGQGVTEAFF. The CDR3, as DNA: TGCGCCAGCAGCGTGGGACAGGGGGTCACTGAAGCTTTCTTT.

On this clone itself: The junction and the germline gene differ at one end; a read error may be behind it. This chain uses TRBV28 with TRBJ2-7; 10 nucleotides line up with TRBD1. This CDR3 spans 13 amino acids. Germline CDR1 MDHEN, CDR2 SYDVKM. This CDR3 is CAGSLPGTGATYF. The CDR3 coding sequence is TGTGCCGGCAGTTTACCCGGGACAGGGGCGACGTACTTC.

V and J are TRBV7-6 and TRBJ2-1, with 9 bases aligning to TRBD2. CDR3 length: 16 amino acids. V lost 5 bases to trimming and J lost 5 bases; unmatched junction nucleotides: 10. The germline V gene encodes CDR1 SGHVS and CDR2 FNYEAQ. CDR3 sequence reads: CASSPRLADFNNEQFF. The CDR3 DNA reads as TGTGCCAGCAGCCCTCGACTAGCGGACTTCAACAATGAGCAGTTCTTC.